This T cell receptor beta chain was sequenced for a study of T cell responses to AZD1222 COVID-19 vaccine. CDR1 SGHVS and CDR2 FQNEAQ come from the germline V gene. V was trimmed by 0 bases and J by 14 bases, leaving 18 bases between them. The CDR3 totals 14 residues. The method was immunoSEQ multiplex PCR; TCRdb's version includes in-frame clones alone and lacks a portion of them. The repertoire holds over 55,000 clones, with around 84% as singletons. The chain uses TRBV7-8 and TRBJ2-3; TRBD1 or TRBD2 may be the D gene (5 bases each). The source material was peripheral blood, sampled on day 0 of AZD1222 vaccination. This receptor was obtained from an adult in good health. The CDR3 here is CASSLASRGRMAYF. The CDR3 region has the DNA TGTGCCAGCAGCTTAGCGAGTCGGGGCAGAATGGCGTATTTT.